Following are 20 T cell receptor beta chains from one sample sequenced in a study of synovial regulatory T cells in juvenile arthritis. Sequenced by immunoSEQ multiplex PCR; TCRdb stores in-frame clones only, minus some. The sample shows roughly 7,300 clones, and roughly 1.5% sits with its ten largest clones. Source material: Treg cells from blood. The subset denotes: remaining (HLA-DR-negative) circulating blood Treg cells. These receptors were taken from a donor aged 2-30 years with juvenile idiopathic arthritis.

J is TRBJ1-1 and V is TRBV19; TCRdb indicates TRBD1, and absent DNA this call remains unverified. The CDR3 extends over 14 amino acids. The nucleotide record is missing. Germline lookup yields CDR1 LNHDA and CDR2 SQIVND (reference sequence). CDR3 protein: CASSKIRGLSEAFF. The full variable domain, its missing parts supplied by reference TRBV19 and TRBJ1-1, is DGGITQSPKYLFRKEGQNVTLSCEQNLNHDAMYWYRQDPGQGLRLIYYSQIVNDFQKGDIAEGYSVSREKKESFPLTVTSAQKNPTAFYLCASSKIRGLSEAFFGQGTRLTVV.

This rearrangement joins TRBV5-4 to TRBJ2-1. The length of the CDR3 is 16 residues. The protein alone is recorded here. Germline-derived CDR1 and CDR2 are SGHNT and YYREEE (reference sequence). This CDR3 is CASSPPGRSSYNEQFF.

The V and J genes are TRBV5-1 and TRBJ2-3; absent DNA, TCRdb's TRBD1 call cannot be checked. This CDR3 contains 15 residues. No DNA sequence is on record. The germline V gene has CDR1 SGHRS and CDR2 YFSETQ. CDR3 residues: CASSHDRGSTDTQYF.

The chain is built from TRBV6-6 and TRBJ1-2; TCRdb outputs TRBD1, but without DNA this stays unchecked. The germline gives CDR1 MNHNY, CDR2 SVGAGI (reference sequence). This CDR3 is 15 amino acids long. No DNA is given. The CDR3 sequence: CASRTSENPFYGYTF.

The J gene is TRBJ2-1, the V gene TRBV28; no DNA is available, so the TRBD2 call from TCRdb remains unchecked. The CDR3 has 12 amino acids. No nucleotide data were recorded. The V gene's germline CDR1 is MDHEN and CDR2 SYDVKM. CDR3 loop: CASTTTPGLQFF.

The chain carries TRBV7-9 and TRBJ1-1; checking the TCRdb D call of TRBD1 is not possible without DNA. CDR3 length: 15 residues. The entry carries no DNA sequence. CDR1 SEHNR and CDR2 FQNEAQ come from the germline V gene (reference sequence). The chain's CDR3 is CASSLAPTVVTEAFF.

According to its frequency, this clone is medium-sized. This rearrangement joins TRBV5-1 to TRBJ1-5; there is no DNA to check the TCRdb D call of TRBD1. The CDR3 length is 16 residues. No DNA appears here. Germline V CDR1 and CDR2: SGHRS, YFSETQ. The CDR3 region is CASSQGTGDSNQPQHF.

This rearrangement joins TRBV5-1 to TRBJ1-2. The germline V gene encodes CDR1 SGHRS and CDR2 YFSETQ. The CDR3 contains 14 residues. No DNA was logged. CDR3 residues: CASSFQDANYGYTF. The whole variable domain, remainder taken from reference TRBV5-1 and TRBJ1-2, is KAGVTQTPRYLIKTRGQQVTLSCSPISGHRSVSWYQQTPGQGLQFLFEYFSETQRNKGNFPGRFSGRQFSNSRSEMNVSTLELGDSALYLCASSFQDANYGYTFGSGTRLTVV.

V is TRBV6-1 and J is TRBJ1-3. Germline-derived CDR1 and CDR2 are MNHNS and SASEGT. CDR3 length equals 17 residues. No nucleotide data were recorded. The chain's CDR3 is CASSVAGRTLGVNTIYF.

The rearrangement uses TRBV5-1 and TRBJ2-7; the D call from TCRdb, TRBD1, cannot be confirmed without DNA. The length of the CDR3 is 15 residues. No DNA is recorded. CDR1 and CDR2 (germline): SGHRS, YFSETQ. CDR3 sequence: CASSLGQGATGEQYF.

The V gene is TRBV5-1, the J gene TRBJ2-5; the TCRdb call, TRBD1, lacks DNA for checking. The length of the CDR3 is 15 residues. The entry carries no DNA sequence. Germline assignment: CDR1 SGHRS and CDR2 YFSETQ. CDR3 sequence: CASSLVTGIQETQYF.

The chain couples TRBV6-1 to TRBJ1-5; lacking DNA, the TRBD1 call made by TCRdb goes unchecked. The CDR3 sequence is 14 residues long. No coding sequence is recorded. The germline CDR1 and CDR2 sequences are MNHNS and SASEGT. Here the CDR3 reads CASSEARMAQPQHF.

The chain combines TRBV28 with TRBJ1-5; the D gene TCRdb calls, TRBD1, cannot be checked with no DNA. The CDR3 has 17 residues. The nucleotide record is missing. Per germline, CDR1 MDHEN and CDR2 SYDVKM. CDR3 sequence reads: CASSRALYRGSGQPQHF.

The gene calls are TRBV6-6 and TRBJ2-2; lacking DNA, the TRBD2 call made by TCRdb goes unchecked. This CDR3 has 13 residues. No DNA is listed. Looked up from germline, CDR1 is MNHNY and CDR2 is SVGAGI (reference sequence). CDR3 loop: CASSRGNTGELFF.

The V and J genes are TRBV11-1 and TRBJ2-1. Germline V gene lookup returns CDR1 SGHAT and CDR2 FQDESV (reference sequence). This CDR3 region has 13 residues. Nucleotide data are not available. CDR3 protein: CASSRGGGNEQFF.

The rearrangement joins TRBV11-2 to TRBJ1-2. The CDR3 is 11 amino acids. Only the protein is available. Germline loops: CDR1 SGHAT, CDR2 FQNNGV. This CDR3 reads CASRFNYGYTF.

This rearrangement joins TRBV19 to TRBJ1-1; TCRdb outputs TRBD1, but without DNA this stays unchecked. The CDR3 covers 12 residues. DNA was not recorded. From germline, CDR1 is LNHDA and CDR2 SQIVND (reference sequence). The CDR3 region is CASYGLGLQAFF.

The chain joins TRBV7-9 to TRBJ2-1. The CDR3 runs to 17 residues. No DNA is listed. The germline gives CDR1 SEHNR, CDR2 FQNEAQ (reference sequence). The CDR3 reads CASSRLVGPSFRNEQFF.

This clone is medium-sized by frequency. This chain connects TRBV5-1 to TRBJ1-1. Per germline, CDR1 SGHRS and CDR2 YFSETQ. This CDR3 spans 13 amino acids. No DNA has been recorded. Here the CDR3 reads CASRRGLNTEAFF.

This sequence joins TRBV30 and TRBJ1-2. CDR3 length: 13 residues. The coding DNA is unavailable. Germline values: CDR1 GTSNPN, CDR2 SVGIG (reference sequence). The CDR3 is CAWSVASNYGYTF. The full variable domain, in which reference TRBV30 and TRBJ1-2 provide the parts outside the CDR3, is SQTIHQWPATLVQPVGSPLSLECTVEGTSNPNLYWYRQAAGRGLQLLFYSVGIGQISSEVPQNLSASRPQDRQFILSSKKLLLSDSGFYLCAWSVASNYGYTFGSGTRLTVV.